The rows below give T cell receptor beta chains drawn from one sample of a study of shared clonotypes between healthy human individuals. Produced via immunoSEQ multiplex PCR; TCRdb's table is partial and in-frame only. Here the sample spans roughly 720,000 clones, around 90% being singletons. The sample comprised memory CD8+ T cells from PBMCs. The receptors stem from a man younger than 35 in good health. Some clones in this sample may be carry-over from other donors' samples. The CDR3 runs from the conserved cysteine through the conserved F or W. D genes are given only for firm matches. Clone size is not always given. Where it is, it says once, few, many or a class for expanded clones.

D gene	V gene	clone size	J gene	CDR3 protein	CDR3 DNA
NA	TRBV7-9	NA	TRBJ2-1	CASSSEGGRKNEQFF	TGTGCCAGCAGCTCCGAGGGGGGGAGGAAGAATGAGCAGTTCTTC
NA	TRBV28	NA	TRBJ2-7	CASSLGEDYEQYF	TGTGCCAGCAGTCTAGGGGAGGATTACGAGCAGTACTTC
TRBD2	TRBV11-1	NA	TRBJ2-3	CASSLGLAGSSTDTQYF	TGTGCCAGCAGCTTGGGACTAGCGGGGTCTAGCACAGATACGCAGTATTTT
NA	TRBV11-2	NA	TRBJ2-2	CASSLPGAPGTGELFF	TGTGCCAGCAGCTTACCCGGGGCCCCGGGCACCGGGGAGCTGTTTTTT
NA	TRBV10-2	NA	TRBJ2-7	CASSDDGSTYEQYF	TGCGCCAGCAGTGATGACGGGTCAACCTACGAGCAGTACTTC
NA	TRBV29-1	NA	TRBJ1-2	CSVGGEGNRGYTF	TGCAGCGTGGGGGGAGAGGGGAATCGTGGCTACACCTTC
TRBD2	TRBV7-2	NA	TRBJ2-7	CASSLGGASEQYF	TGTGCCAGCAGCCTCGGGGGGGCGAGCGAGCAGTACTTC
TRBD1	TRBV5-6	NA	TRBJ2-5	CASSLPGQGQETQYF	TGTGCCAGCAGCTTGCCAGGACAGGGCCAAGAGACCCAGTACTTC
NA	TRBV7-9	NA	TRBJ2-7	CASAGEYEQCF	TGTGCCAGCGCTGGGGAATACGAGCAGTGCTTC
NA	TRBV6-1	once	TRBJ1-4	CASSESQGGLTNEKLFF	TGTGCCAGCAGTGAAAGCCAGGGTGGTTTGACTAATGAAAAACTGTTTTTT